Listed here are 13 T cell receptor beta chains from one sample, sequenced in a study of cytomegalovirus exposure and HLA in healthy donors. TCRdb's copy holds only in-frame clones and misses some; the assay was immunoSEQ multiplex PCR. The sample holds about 43,000 clones, 92% seen once. Sequencing was performed on PBMCs. Every receptor here comes from a young man in good health and CMV-seronegative.

The genes are TRBV5-4 and TRBJ1-2; TRBD1 matches 8 bases. The CDR3 sequence is 14 residues long. V dropped 6 bases and J dropped 4; count of bases not matched to a gene: 8. Germline V gene data show CDR1 as SGHNT and CDR2 as YYREEE (reference sequence). CDR3 sequence (DNA): TGTGCCAGCACCCCGACAGGGGTCCCCTATGGCTACACCTTC. It specifies CASTPTGVPYGYTF.

The chain links TRBV7-9 to TRBJ2-7; no reliable D call. Trimming removed 1 base at V and 5 bases at J, with 3 bases between. Germline V gene data show CDR1 as SEHNR and CDR2 as FQNEAQ (reference sequence). The CDR3 has 11 residues. Here the CDR3 DNA reads TGTGCCAGCAGCTTAGGTAACGAGCAGTACTTC. It encodes CASSLGNEQYF. Using reference TRBV7-9 and TRBJ2-7 for the parts outside the CDR3, the full variable domain is DTGVSQNPRHKITKRGQNVTFRCDPISEHNRLYWYRQTLGQGPEFLTYFQNEAQLEKSRLLSDRFSAERPKGSFSTLEIQRTEQGDSAMYLCASSLGNEQYFGPGTRLTVT.

This chain links TRBV18 with TRBJ1-4; TRBD1 matches at 8 bases. This CDR3 comprises 18 residues. Germline V gene lookup returns CDR1 KGHSH and CDR2 LQKENI. V dropped 2 bases and J dropped 1; count of bases not matched to a gene: 9. CDR3 residues: CASSPGTGGSGTNEKLFF. In nucleotides, the CDR3 is TGTGCCAGCTCACCAGGAACAGGGGGGTCCGGAACTAATGAAAAACTGTTTTTT. The variable domain in full, completed from reference TRBV18 and TRBJ1-4, reads NAGVMQNPRHLVRRRGQEARLRCSPMKGHSHVYWYRQLPEEGLKFMVYLQKENIIDESGMPKERFSAEFPKEGPSILRIQQVVRGDSAAYFCASSPGTGGSGTNEKLFFGSGTQLSVL.

The V call is TRBV5-1, the J call TRBJ2-1; 8 bases agree with TRBD2. This CDR3 comprises 15 residues. V lost 2 bases to trimming and J lost 2 bases; unmatched junction nucleotides: 3. CDR1 is SGHRS and CDR2 is YFSETQ in the germline V gene. CDR3 loop: CASSLAGVTYNEQFF. Here the CDR3 DNA reads TGCGCCAGCAGCTTAGCGGGAGTGACCTACAATGAGCAGTTCTTC. Full variable domain (rest looked up from reference TRBV5-1 and TRBJ2-1): KAGVTQTPRYLIKTRGQQVTLSCSPISGHRSVSWYQQTPGQGLQFLFEYFSETQRNKGNFPGRFSGRQFSNSRSEMNVSTLELGDSALYLCASSLAGVTYNEQFFGPGTRLTVL.

The gene calls are TRBV15 and TRBJ2-1; TRBD2 agrees at 14 bases. The CDR3 extends over 19 amino acids. V was clipped by 1 base and J by 3 bases; unmatched bases: 8. Germline V gives CDR1 LNHNV, CDR2 YYDKDF (reference sequence). The CDR3: CATSRGTGTSGGVYNEQFF. Written as DNA, the CDR3 is TGTGCCACCAGCAGAGGGACCGGGACTAGCGGGGGAGTCTACAATGAGCAGTTCTTC.

V and J are TRBV11-2 and TRBJ2-1; 11 nucleotides line up with TRBD2. Germline assignment: CDR1 SGHAT and CDR2 FQNNGV. The CDR3 length is 15 residues. The J segment lost 9 bases and the V segment lost 4 bases, leaving 8 bases of the junction unmatched. CDR3 nucleotides: TGTGCCAGCAGCTCCTTAGCGGGAGGGCCCACTGAGCAGTTCTTC. Residues: CASSSLAGGPTEQFF. Using reference TRBV11-2 and TRBJ2-1 for the parts outside the CDR3, the full variable domain is EAGVAQSPRYKIIEKRQSVAFWCNPISGHATLYWYQQILGQGPKLLIQFQNNGVVDDSQLPKDRFSAERLKGVDSTLKIQPAKLEDSAVYLCASSSLAGGPTEQFFGPGTRLTVL.

The rearrangement links TRBV6-5 to TRBJ1-1; 7 nucleotides line up with TRBD1. The germline V gene encodes CDR1 MNHEY and CDR2 SVGAGI. After removal of 5 bases from V and 8 bases from J, the junction contained 5 bases not matched to a gene. This CDR3 is built from 12 residues. The CDR3 loop is CASSPYRGEAFF. The CDR3 nucleotides are TGTGCCAGCAGTCCATACAGGGGAGAAGCTTTCTTT.

This clone was recorded only once. The rearrangement links TRBV19 to TRBJ2-7; TRBD2 matches at 15 bases. The germline V gene encodes CDR1 LNHDA and CDR2 SQIVND (reference sequence). V trimming: 3 bases; J trimming: 4 bases; junction bases outside the gene matches: 4. The CDR3 length is 16 residues. The CDR3 nucleotides read TGTGCCAGTAGTATGGGACTAGCGGGAGGCGGATACGAGCAGTACTTC. Its protein is CASSMGLAGGGYEQYF.

The CDR3 loop is CASSSGQEGPLSYEQYF. In DNA, the CDR3 is TGTGCCAGTAGTTCCGGACAGGAAGGACCCCTCTCCTACGAGCAGTACTTC. This chain connects TRBV19 to TRBJ2-7; TRBD1 agrees at 7 bases. CDR3 size: 17 residues. Trimming removed 5 bases from V and 0 bases from J; junction bases left unmatched: 13. Germline V gene data show CDR1 as LNHDA and CDR2 as SQIVND (reference sequence).

The rearrangement links TRBV7-2 to TRBJ1-5; TRBD1 matches 12 bases. Germline CDR1 is SGHTA and CDR2 is FQGNSA. The CDR3 is 19 residues long. Unmatched junction bases numbered 11, after V lost 5 bases and J lost 0 bases. CDR3 nucleotide sequence: TGTGCCAGCAGCCCCCGGGACAGGGGGCCCCTATATAGCAATCAGCCCCAGCATTTT. Translation gives CASSPRDRGPLYSNQPQHF.

This sequence joins TRBV27 and TRBJ2-1, with 13 bases lining up with TRBD2. The germline V gene has CDR1 MNHEY and CDR2 SMNVEV (reference sequence). V trimming: 7 bases; J trimming: 7 bases; junction bases outside the gene matches: 7. The CDR3 is made up of 15 amino acids. The CDR3, as DNA: TGTGCCAGCACAATACTAGCGGGAGGGCGGAATGAGCAGTTCTTC. Encoded protein: CASTILAGGRNEQFF.

This chain uses TRBV11-2 with TRBJ1-2; 9 bases line up with TRBD1. The V gene end was trimmed by 4 bases and the J gene end by 3 bases; junction bases not matched to a gene: 3. The CDR3 runs to 14 residues. Germline V gene data show CDR1 as SGHAT and CDR2 as FQNNGV. The CDR3 reads CASSSGQGDYGYTF. CDR3 DNA sequence: TGTGCCAGCAGCTCGGGACAGGGAGACTATGGCTACACCTTC.

The V and J genes are TRBV2 and TRBJ2-3, with unresolved D. This CDR3 contains 16 residues. V lost 3 bases and J 0 bases, leaving 13 bases between the germline ends. In germline, CDR1 is SNHLY, CDR2 FYNNEI. CDR3 amino acids: CASSEAKTLSTDTQYF. The CDR3 nucleotides read TGTGCCAGCAGTGAGGCGAAGACACTGAGCACAGATACGCAGTATTTT.